These 27 T cell receptor beta chains came from one sample sequenced in a study of blood T cell repertoires in COVID-19. Sequenced by immunoSEQ multiplex PCR; TCRdb stores in-frame clones only, minus some. The table includes roughly 35,000 clones, over 70% detected once. Sequenced material: peripheral blood. The receptors come from a man in his fifties or sixties with active COVID-19.

This clone was seen only once. The gene calls are TRBV27 and TRBJ2-2; 7 nucleotides align to TRBD2. There are 16 residues in the CDR3. Germline V CDR1 and CDR2: MNHEY, SMNVEV (reference sequence). The junction had 15 bases not matched to a gene; V was cut back by 6 bases and J by 8 bases. CDR3 nucleotides: TGTGCCAGCAGCCGTGGCCGCGGGAGCTTGTCGGGGGAGCTGTTTTTT. This translates into CASSRGRGSLSGELFF.

The rearrangement links TRBV13 to TRBJ2-3, with 15 bases identical to TRBD2. J was trimmed by 7 bases and V by 5 bases; bases with no gene match: 10. CDR3 length equals 17 residues. Germline loops: CDR1 PRHDT, CDR2 FYEKMQ (reference sequence). The CDR3 spells CASSRIGLAGGQHTQYF. CDR3 coding DNA: TGTGCCAGCAGCCGAATCGGACTAGCGGGAGGGCAACATACGCAGTATTTT.

The rearrangement joins TRBV5-1 to TRBJ2-7; 8 positions agree with TRBD2. Losses at the gene ends were 5 bases for V and 6 bases for J; bases not matched to a gene: 13. Germline V gene data show CDR1 as SGHRS and CDR2 as YFSETQ. The CDR3 has 15 amino acids. The CDR3 spells CASSLPGGPVGEQYF. The CDR3 bases are TGCGCCAGCAGTCTGCCGGGAGGGCCGGTTGGCGAGCAGTACTTC.

V usage is TRBV4-1 and J usage is TRBJ2-1, with 11 bases fitting TRBD2. V dropped 2 bases and J dropped 0; count of bases not matched to a gene: 6. Germline V gives CDR1 MGHRA, CDR2 YSYEKL. This CDR3 contains 18 residues. CDR3 DNA: TGCGCCAGCAGCCAAAGACTAGCGGGACAAAGCTCCTACAATGAGCAGTTCTTC. It yields the protein CASSQRLAGQSSYNEQFF.

The chain recombines TRBV19 with TRBJ1-2; D ambiguous. This CDR3 has 13 amino acids. The germline V gene has CDR1 LNHDA and CDR2 SQIVND (reference sequence). Trimming stripped 3 bases from V and 2 bases from J, with 7 bases between. In DNA form, the CDR3 reads TGTGCCAGTAGTATCTCCGGGAACTATGGCTACACCTTC. Translating gives CASSISGNYGYTF.

The V gene is TRBV2, the J gene TRBJ1-5, with D possibly matching TRBD1 (5 bases). The germline V and J ends were trimmed by 3 bases and 2 bases, with 11 bases remaining between them. The CDR3 contains 15 residues. Germline V CDR1 and CDR2: SNHLY, FYNNEI. CDR3 in amino acids: CASSEWGDGNQPQHF. In DNA form, the CDR3 reads TGTGCCAGCAGTGAGTGGGGCGACGGCAATCAGCCCCAGCATTTT.

This clone occurred once. This chain's CDR3 is CASSPGRGTEAFF. In nucleotides, the CDR3 is TGTGCCAGCAGCCCCGGGAGGGGTACTGAAGCTTTCTTT. This chain links TRBV3-1 (or the pseudogene TRBV3-2) with TRBJ1-1; D may be TRBD1 (5 bases). The CDR3 length is 13 residues. Trimming took 4 bases from V and 5 from J, leaving 11 bases between them. The germline V gene has CDR1 LGHDT and CDR2 YNNKEL (reference sequence).

CDR3 protein: CASRRTGTGYGYTF. Here the CDR3 DNA reads TGTGCCAGCAGACGGACAGGGACGGGCTATGGCTACACCTTC. The chain carries TRBV25-1 and TRBJ1-2, with 8 bases lining up with TRBD1. The CDR3 has 14 residues. V dropped 6 bases and J dropped 4; count of bases not matched to a gene: 7. Germline values: CDR1 MGHDK, CDR2 SYGVNS.

V usage is TRBV27 and J usage is TRBJ2-1; 7 nucleotides match TRBD2. The CDR3 sequence is 16 residues long. The junction had 9 bases not matched to a gene; V was cut back by 5 bases and J by 2 bases. In germline, CDR1 is MNHEY, CDR2 SMNVEV (reference sequence). The CDR3 nucleotides are TGTGCCAGCAGTCGCTGGCGGGAGATTCCCTACAATGAGCAGTTCTTC. As protein: CASSRWREIPYNEQFF.

The J gene is TRBJ2-2, the V gene TRBV9; D might be TRBD1 (6 bases). Trimming cost V 0 bases and J 5 bases, with 11 bases left between them. This CDR3 has 15 amino acids. Germline CDR1 and CDR2: SGDLS and YYNGEE. CDR3 nucleotides: TGTGCCAGCAGCGTAGGACAGGCCGGGACCGGGGAGCTGTTTTTT. It encodes CASSVGQAGTGELFF.

The genes are TRBV11-1 and TRBJ2-4, with D unresolved. The V end was cut by 5 bases, the J end by 1 base, with 12 bases between. CDR3 length equals 15 residues. The V gene's germline CDR1 is SGHAT and CDR2 FQDESV (reference sequence). This chain's CDR3 is CASSPGDVAKNIQYF. CDR3 coding DNA: TGTGCCAGCAGCCCCGGTGATGTGGCCAAAAACATTCAGTACTTC. Full variable domain (missing parts from reference TRBV11-1 and TRBJ2-4): EAEVAQSPRYKITEKSQAVAFWCDPISGHATLYWYRQILGQGPELLVQFQDESVVDDSQLPKDRFSAERLKGVDSTLKIQPAELGDSAMYLCASSPGDVAKNIQYFGAGTRLSVL.

This chain connects TRBV7-3 to TRBJ2-1, with 8 bases fitting TRBD2. Germline CDR1 SGHTA, CDR2 FQGTGA. The CDR3 has 15 amino acids. Losses at the gene ends were 5 bases for V and 4 bases for J; bases not matched to a gene: 7. The CDR3 DNA follows: TGTGCCAGCAGCCCTACTAGCGGTCCGTACAATGAGCAGTTCTTC. Its translation is CASSPTSGPYNEQFF.

A few counts support this clone. V and J are TRBV7-6 and TRBJ2-1; 11 bases fit TRBD2. The V segment lost 3 bases and the J segment 9 bases; nucleotides outside the gene matches: 10. Germline lookup yields CDR1 SGHVS and CDR2 FNYEAQ. The CDR3 has 16 amino acids. DNA of the CDR3: TGTGCCAGCAGCTTCCTTAGCGGGAGGGAAAACGGTGAGCAGTTCTTC. Residues: CASSFLSGRENGEQFF.

The V call is TRBV18, the J call TRBJ2-3, with TRBD1 identical over 8 bases. This CDR3 region has 16 residues. V was clipped by 1 base and J by 2 bases; unmatched bases: 5. Per the germline V gene, CDR1 is KGHSH and CDR2 is LQKENI. The CDR3 reads CASSPLGQGNTDTQYF. The CDR3 region has the DNA TGTGCCAGCTCACCACTCGGACAGGGAAACACAGATACGCAGTATTTT.

The genes are TRBV5-1 and TRBJ2-3; D gene ambiguous. The ends were cut back, 2 bases at V and 5 bases at J, with 6 bases in the middle. CDR1 is SGHRS and CDR2 is YFSETQ in the germline V gene. This CDR3 contains 12 residues. The CDR3 DNA sequence: TGCGCCAGCAGCTTCGGCGGAGATACGCAGTATTTT. Its protein is CASSFGGDTQYF.

This chain joins TRBV24-1 and TRBJ1-5; D remains unclear. The CDR3 totals 14 residues. Trimming took off 1 base at V and 9 bases at J, with 12 bases between the two ends. Germline values: CDR1 KGHDR, CDR2 SFDVKD. Here the CDR3 reads CATSDFFRLRPQHF. The DNA for the CDR3 is TGTGCCACCAGTGATTTTTTTAGATTGCGGCCCCAGCATTTT.

The rearrangement uses TRBV7-6 and TRBJ1-1; 7 nucleotides match TRBD1. The J segment lost 3 bases and the V segment lost 0 bases, leaving 7 bases of the junction unmatched. The germline V gene encodes CDR1 SGHVS and CDR2 FNYEAQ. The CDR3 contains 16 residues. The CDR3 protein is CASSLAQGGADTEAFF. The CDR3 DNA reads TGTGCCAGCAGCTTAGCCCAAGGGGGCGCGGACACTGAAGCTTTCTTT.

The chain joins TRBV28 to TRBJ2-1; 10 bases are a match to TRBD2. The germline V gene encodes CDR1 MDHEN and CDR2 SYDVKM. The CDR3 loop spans 15 amino acids. V trimming: 3 bases; J trimming: 5 bases; junction bases outside the gene matches: 4. The CDR3 DNA follows: TGTGCCAGCAGTTTGACTAGCGGGTGGGACAATGAGCAGTTCTTC. Protein: CASSLTSGWDNEQFF.

The chain uses TRBV23-1 and TRBJ2-7; 7 bases line up with TRBD1. TRBV23-1 is known as an ORF, though its function is uncertain. This CDR3 region has 14 residues. Germline trimming cut 8 bases from V and 0 bases from J; bases unmatched to any gene: 7. In DNA form, the CDR3 reads TGCGCCAGCCTTCAGGACAGGCGCTCCTACGAGCAGTACTTC. Protein: CASLQDRRSYEQYF.

This rearrangement joins TRBV7-8 to TRBJ1-1; a weak D match, TRBD1 (6 bases). The CDR3 is 14 amino acids. V was clipped by 3 bases and J by 7 bases, with 15 bases between them. CDR1 and CDR2 (germline): SGHVS, FQNEAQ. CDR3 coding DNA: TGTGCCAGCAGCTTTAGGGGGGGGCTGGTTGAAGCTTTCTTT. Its translation is CASSFRGGLVEAFF.

V and J are TRBV19 and TRBJ2-1, with 9 nucleotides matching TRBD2. The CDR3 sequence is 15 residues long. CDR1 and CDR2 from the germline V gene are LNHDA and SQIVND (reference sequence). Trimming took 7 bases from V and 8 from J; bases not matched to a gene: 12. This chain's CDR3 is CASTPESGRLDEQFF. The CDR3 coding sequence is TGTGCCAGTACCCCGGAAAGCGGGAGGTTGGATGAGCAGTTCTTC. Looking up the rest from reference TRBV19 and TRBJ2-1 gives the full variable domain: DGGITQSPKYLFRKEGQNVTLSCEQNLNHDAMYWYRQDPGQGLRLIYYSQIVNDFQKGDIAEGYSVSREKKESFPLTVTSAQKNPTAFYLCASTPESGRLDEQFFGPGTRLTVL.

This rearrangement joins TRBV10-3 to TRBJ2-7; TRBD1 is a possible D gene (6 bases). The CDR3 spans 12 residues. From germline, CDR1 is ENHRY and CDR2 SYGVKD. The germline V and J ends were trimmed by 10 bases and 3 bases, with 13 bases remaining between them. The CDR3 spells CATARGSYEQYF. CDR3 DNA: TGTGCCACCGCGAGGGGGAGCTACGAGCAGTACTTC.

This clone has only a few counts. V and J are TRBV5-6 and TRBJ1-3, with 9 bases lining up with TRBD1. Per the germline V gene, CDR1 is SGHDT and CDR2 is YYEEEE. The CDR3 contains 14 residues. The V and J ends lost 2 bases and 9 bases, in that order; junction bases with no gene match: 6. The CDR3 nucleotides read TGTGCCAGCAGCTTTCCCGGGACAGGGACCACCATATATTTT. Its translation: CASSFPGTGTTIYF. Drawing the rest from reference TRBV5-6 and TRBJ1-3, the complete variable domain is DAGVTQSPTHLIKTRGQQVTLRCSPKSGHDTVSWYQQALGQGPQFIFQYYEEEERQRGNFPDRFSGHQFPNYSSELNVNALLLGDSALYLCASSFPGTGTTIYFGEGSWLTVV.

The CDR3 protein is CSVDRNSGTANEQFF. The CDR3 DNA is TGCAGCGTTGACCGAAATAGCGGGACGGCAAATGAGCAGTTCTTC. V usage is TRBV29-1 and J usage is TRBJ2-1; TRBD2 aligns across 8 bases. The CDR3 consists of 15 residues. The junction had 11 bases not matched to a gene; V was cut back by 3 bases and J by 7 bases. Germline-derived CDR1 and CDR2 are SQVTM and ANQGSEA.

This rearrangement joins TRBV11-2 to TRBJ2-1; TRBD1 agrees at 7 bases. The CDR3 sequence is 17 residues long. Germline V lookup: CDR1 SGHAT, CDR2 FQNNGV. V was clipped by 5 bases and J by 0 bases; unmatched bases: 10. The CDR3 DNA sequence: TGTGCCAGCAGCCGGGACAGTTCCCAGAGCTCCTACAATGAGCAGTTCTTC. Protein product: CASSRDSSQSSYNEQFF.

This clone was detected once. V and J are TRBV19 and TRBJ2-1; perhaps TRBD1 as D (6 bases). V dropped 4 bases and J dropped 9 bases, with 16 bases sitting between them. Germline loops: CDR1 LNHDA, CDR2 SQIVND (reference sequence). This CDR3 contains 14 residues. For the CDR3, the DNA is TGTGCCAGTAGTAGGGGGCAGATTCTTACTGAGCAGTTCTTC. It codes for CASSRGQILTEQFF.

The chain uses TRBV28 and TRBJ1-2, with 8 bases aligning to TRBD1. The germline V gene encodes CDR1 MDHEN and CDR2 SYDVKM. This CDR3 has 14 amino acids. The ends lost 4 bases at V and 4 bases at J; junction bases unmatched: 5. The CDR3 region has the DNA TGTGCCAGCAGTTCTCCGGGACAGGTCTATGGCTACACCTTC. Encoded protein: CASSSPGQVYGYTF.